Given below is one TCR beta chain in context. This record belongs to a study of blood T cell repertoires in COVID-19. Looking at the study overall: The study drew acute and convalescent COVID-19 samples from the United States, Italy and Spain. PBMCs, B-cell-depleted T cells, or T cells provided the cDNA or gDNA that made up the material.

This CDR3 comprises 15 residues. The V and J ends lost 7 bases and 5 bases respectively, with 17 bases between them. CDR1 and CDR2 (germline): LNHNV, YYDKDF (reference sequence). Original analysis: Estimation of nucleated cell counts was performed using reference gene primer amplification. The repertoire was sequenced with immunoSEQ multiplex PCR; TCRdb's copy has only in-frame clones and lacks some. V, J and clone size are those of that table, while D and trimming were read from the DNA. Among 200,000 to 250,000 clones listed, roughly 85% were seen once. Sequencing input: peripheral blood. This chain connects TRBV15 to TRBJ2-2; D may be TRBD2 (5 bases). The receptor was derived from a man younger than 30 with active or convalescent COVID-19. In nucleotides, the CDR3 is TGTGCCACCACCCCTAGGGTCTCGGGGACCGGGGAGCTGTTTTTT. This gives the protein CATTPRVSGTGELFF.